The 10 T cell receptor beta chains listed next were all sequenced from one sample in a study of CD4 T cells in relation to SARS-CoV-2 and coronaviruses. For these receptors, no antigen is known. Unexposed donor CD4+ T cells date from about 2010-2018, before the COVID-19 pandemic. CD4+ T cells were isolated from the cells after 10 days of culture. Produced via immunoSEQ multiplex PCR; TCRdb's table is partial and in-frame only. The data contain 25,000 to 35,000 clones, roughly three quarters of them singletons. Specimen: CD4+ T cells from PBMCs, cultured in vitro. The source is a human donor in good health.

The CDR3 sequence: CASSAGGTANQPQHF. The CDR3 bases are TGTGCCAGCAGTGCAGGGGGGACGGCGAATCAGCCCCAGCATTTT. This chain connects TRBV2 to TRBJ1-5; 7 bases line up with TRBD1. CDR1 is SNHLY, CDR2 FYNNEI, per germline. The CDR3 sequence is 15 residues long. The V and J ends lost 4 bases and 4 bases, in that order; junction bases with no gene match: 7.

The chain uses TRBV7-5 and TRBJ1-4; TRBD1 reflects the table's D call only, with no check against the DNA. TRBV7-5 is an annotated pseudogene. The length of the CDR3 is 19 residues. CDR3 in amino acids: CARSLKTAAPQGLNEKLFF. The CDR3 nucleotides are TGTGCCAGAAGCTTAAAAACCGCGGCCCCACAGGGGCTAAATGAAAAACTGTTTTTT.

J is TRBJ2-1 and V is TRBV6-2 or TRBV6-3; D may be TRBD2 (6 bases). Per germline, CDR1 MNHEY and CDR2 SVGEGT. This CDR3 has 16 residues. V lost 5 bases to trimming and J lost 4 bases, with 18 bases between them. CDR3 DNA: TGTGCCAGCAGTCCCCTTCGGGGGACCCTATACAATGAGCAGTTCTTC. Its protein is CASSPLRGTLYNEQFF.

This CDR3 is CASSPRTSPETQYF. Here the CDR3 DNA reads TGTGCCAGCAGCCCTCGGACTAGTCCAGAGACCCAGTACTTC. The gene calls are TRBV7-9 and TRBJ2-5; 7 bases map to TRBD2. The germline V gene has CDR1 SEHNR and CDR2 FQNEAQ (reference sequence). V shed 5 bases, J shed 4 bases, and the junction held 7 bases outside the gene matches. This CDR3 has 14 amino acids.

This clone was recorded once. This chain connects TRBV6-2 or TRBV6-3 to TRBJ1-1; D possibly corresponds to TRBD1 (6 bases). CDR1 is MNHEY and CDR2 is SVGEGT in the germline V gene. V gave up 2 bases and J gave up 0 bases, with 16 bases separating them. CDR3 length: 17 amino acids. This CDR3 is CASSYPRGEAVNTEAFF. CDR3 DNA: TGTGCCAGCAGTTACCCTAGGGGGGAGGCTGTGAACACTGAAGCTTTCTTT.

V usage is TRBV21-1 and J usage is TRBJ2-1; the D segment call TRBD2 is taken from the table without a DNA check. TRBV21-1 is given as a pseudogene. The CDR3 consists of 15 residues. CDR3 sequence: CASMGGLADANEQFF. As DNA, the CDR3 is TGTGCCAGCATGGGGGGACTAGCGGACGCGAATGAGCAGTTCTTC.

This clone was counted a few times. The CDR3 reads CASSPDDSQPQHF. In DNA form, the CDR3 reads TGTGCCAGCTCACCCGATGATTCACAGCCCCAGCATTTT. The chain uses TRBV18 and TRBJ1-5; no clear D. Germline lookup yields CDR1 KGHSH and CDR2 LQKENI. This CDR3 region has 13 residues. V was clipped by 3 bases and J by 7 bases, with 10 bases between them.

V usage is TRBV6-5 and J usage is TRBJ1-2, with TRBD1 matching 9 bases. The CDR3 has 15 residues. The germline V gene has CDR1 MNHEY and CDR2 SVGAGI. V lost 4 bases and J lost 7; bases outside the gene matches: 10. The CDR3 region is CASSSPQTGGVGYTF. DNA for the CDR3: TGTGCCAGCAGTTCACCACAAACAGGGGGCGTTGGCTACACCTTC.

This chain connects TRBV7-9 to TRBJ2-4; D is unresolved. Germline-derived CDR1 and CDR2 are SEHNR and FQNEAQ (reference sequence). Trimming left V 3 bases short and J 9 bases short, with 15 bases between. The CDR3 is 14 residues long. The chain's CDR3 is CASSFGLPDGIQYF. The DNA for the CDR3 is TGTGCCAGCAGCTTCGGGCTCCCGGATGGCATTCAGTACTTC.

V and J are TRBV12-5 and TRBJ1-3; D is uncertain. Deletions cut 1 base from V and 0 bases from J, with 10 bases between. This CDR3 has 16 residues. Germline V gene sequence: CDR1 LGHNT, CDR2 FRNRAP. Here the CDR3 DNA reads TGTGCTAGTGGTTTGGGGGTAGGGTCCTCTGGAAACACCATATATTTT. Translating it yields CASGLGVGSSGNTIYF.